These 20 T cell receptor beta chains share one sample of origin, sequenced in a study of cytomegalovirus exposure and HLA in healthy donors. This table comes from immunoSEQ multiplex PCR, and its TCRdb copy is limited to in-frame clones, with some not included. This table holds 120,000 to 150,000 clones, around 90% found once. Source material: PBMCs. The receptors stem from a man aged 18 to 29 in good health and CMV-seropositive.

The chain couples TRBV30 to TRBJ2-3, with D uncertain. V lost 2 bases and J lost 2, with 5 bases in between. CDR1 GTSNPN and CDR2 SVGIG come from the germline V gene (reference sequence). The CDR3 sequence is 12 residues long. The CDR3 is CAWSLNTDTQYF. The CDR3 coding sequence is TGTGCCTGGAGTCTAAACACAGATACGCAGTATTTT.

This chain uses TRBV14 with TRBJ2-3; 7 nucleotides line up with TRBD2. The V and J ends lost 8 bases and 4 bases, in that order; junction bases with no gene match: 6. The CDR3 length is 13 residues. The V gene's germline CDR1 is SGHDN and CDR2 FVKESK. The CDR3 sequence: CASAAGVADTQYF. For the CDR3, the DNA is TGTGCCAGCGCGGCGGGAGTCGCAGATACGCAGTATTTT. The full variable domain, in which reference TRBV14 and TRBJ2-3 provide the parts outside the CDR3, is EAGVTQFPSHSVIEKGQTVTLRCDPISGHDNLYWYRRVMGKEIKFLLHFVKESKQDESGMPNNRFLAERTGGTYSTLKVQPAELEDSGVYFCASAAGVADTQYFGPGTRLTVL.

This chain links TRBV5-1 with TRBJ2-7; 7 nucleotides align to TRBD1. V was clipped by 7 bases and J by 3 bases; unmatched bases: 13. The V gene's germline CDR1 is SGHRS and CDR2 YFSETQ. The CDR3 extends over 15 amino acids. The chain's CDR3 is CASGTGDSGGYEQYF. The DNA for the CDR3 is TGCGCCAGCGGAACAGGGGACAGTGGCGGCTACGAGCAGTACTTC.

The chain combines TRBV18 with TRBJ1-3, with D tentatively TRBD1 (6 bases). The length of the CDR3 is 15 residues. V lost 6 bases and J 0 bases, leaving 12 bases between the germline ends. In germline, CDR1 is KGHSH, CDR2 LQKENI. Here the CDR3 DNA reads TGTGCCAGCTCCCGGGACACGAGCTCTGGAAACACCATATATTTT. As protein: CASSRDTSSGNTIYF. The complete variable domain, with remaining parts taken from reference TRBV18 and TRBJ1-3, reads NAGVMQNPRHLVRRRGQEARLRCSPMKGHSHVYWYRQLPEEGLKFMVYLQKENIIDESGMPKERFSAEFPKEGPSILRIQQVVRGDSAAYFCASSRDTSSGNTIYFGEGSWLTVV.

The gene calls are TRBV7-9 and TRBJ2-7; 11 nucleotides match TRBD2. The CDR3 length is 16 residues. The germline V gene encodes CDR1 SEHNR and CDR2 FQNEAQ (reference sequence). The J segment lost 0 bases and the V segment lost 5 bases, leaving 6 bases of the junction unmatched. The CDR3 DNA sequence: TGTGCCAGCAGCCCTACTAGCGGGGGTACCTCCTACGAGCAGTACTTC. Protein: CASSPTSGGTSYEQYF. Full variable domain (rest looked up from reference TRBV7-9 and TRBJ2-7): DTGVSQNPRHKITKRGQNVTFRCDPISEHNRLYWYRQTLGQGPEFLTYFQNEAQLEKSRLLSDRFSAERPKGSFSTLEIQRTEQGDSAMYLCASSPTSGGTSYEQYFGPGTRLTVT.

The CDR3, as DNA: TGTGCCAGTAGTATAGGGGCTAGCGGGAGAGTTGGAGATACGCAGTATTTT. Its translation is CASSIGASGRVGDTQYF. The chain employs TRBV19 and TRBJ2-3; 10 nucleotides line up with TRBD2. Germline V CDR1 and CDR2: LNHDA, SQIVND (reference sequence). V dropped 1 base and J dropped 5; count of bases not matched to a gene: 9. CDR3 length: 17 residues.

V usage is TRBV18 and J usage is TRBJ2-7, with TRBD2 matching 10 bases. There are 15 residues in the CDR3. With 0 bases clipped from V and 6 bases from J, the junction kept 5 bases outside the gene matches. Germline loops: CDR1 KGHSH, CDR2 LQKENI. The CDR3 is CASSPPGLAKSEQYF. The CDR3 DNA follows: TGTGCCAGCTCACCACCGGGACTAGCGAAAAGCGAGCAGTACTTC.

V is TRBV27 and J is TRBJ2-1; possible D gene TRBD2, 5 bases. The CDR3 length is 14 residues. The V and J ends lost 10 bases and 1 base respectively, with 14 bases between them. Germline CDR1 and CDR2: MNHEY and SMNVEV (reference sequence). The CDR3, as DNA: TGTGCCACTTCAGACGGGGAATCCTACAATGAGCAGTTCTTC. Its protein product is CATSDGESYNEQFF.

The rearrangement links TRBV7-8 to TRBJ1-2; TRBD1 matches 12 bases. Germline CDR1 reads SGHVS; CDR2 reads FQNEAQ. V dropped 3 bases and J dropped 7; count of bases not matched to a gene: 3. The CDR3 totals 14 residues. The chain's CDR3 is CASSLGQGAPGYTF. The CDR3 DNA reads as TGTGCCAGCAGCTTGGGACAGGGGGCACCTGGCTACACCTTC.

This clone has just a few counts. Additional DNA sequences in this sample encode the identical CDR3. V gene TRBV5-6 combines with J gene TRBJ2-7; D remains unclear. The germline CDR1 and CDR2 sequences are SGHDT and YYEEEE. The V and J ends lost 0 bases and 0 bases respectively, with 4 bases between them. The CDR3 is made up of 13 amino acids. This CDR3 is CASSLGSSYEQYF. Here the CDR3 DNA reads TGTGCCAGCAGCTTGGGGAGCTCCTACGAGCAGTACTTC. Based on the CDR3 plus reference TRBV5-6 and TRBJ2-7, the full variable domain is DAGVTQSPTHLIKTRGQQVTLRCSPKSGHDTVSWYQQALGQGPQFIFQYYEEEERQRGNFPDRFSGHQFPNYSSELNVNALLLGDSALYLCASSLGSSYEQYFGPGTRLTVT.

This chain connects TRBV7-7 to TRBJ2-3; TRBD2 is a possible D gene (7 bases). Between the trimmed V and J ends, which lost 1 base and 4 bases, there was a span of 12 bases. The V gene's germline CDR1 is SSHAT and CDR2 FNYEAQ (reference sequence). The CDR3 totals 15 residues. As DNA, the CDR3 is TGTGCCAGCAGCTTAGGGGGGGCGGGGGCAGATACGCAGTATTTT. It is translated as CASSLGGAGADTQYF.

This clone has just one count. V gene TRBV28 combines with J gene TRBJ2-1; D ambiguous. V lost 7 bases, J lost 5 bases, and 24 bases lay in between. There are 17 residues in the CDR3. Germline CDR1 and CDR2: MDHEN and SYDVKM. This chain's CDR3 is CASTPWYEELGDNEQFF. CDR3 nucleotides: TGTGCCAGCACCCCCTGGTATGAGGAGCTAGGCGACAATGAGCAGTTCTTC.

The chain recombines TRBV19 with TRBJ1-2, with D unclear. Trimming cost V 1 base and J 6 bases, with 6 bases left between them. Germline V gene data show CDR1 as LNHDA and CDR2 as SQIVND (reference sequence). The CDR3 is 12 residues long. This CDR3 reads CASSIGADGYTF. DNA for the CDR3: TGTGCCAGTAGTATAGGGGCAGATGGCTACACCTTC.

This clone was observed once. The chain is built from TRBV5-1 and TRBJ2-5, with 9 bases that match TRBD2. Looked up from germline, CDR1 is SGHRS and CDR2 is YFSETQ. The ends lost 0 bases at V and 14 bases at J; junction bases unmatched: 8. CDR3 length: 13 residues. The CDR3 bases are TGCGCCAGCAGCTTGGCCTCCGGCGGGGGGGCTTACTTC. It is translated as CASSLASGGGAYF.

The rearrangement links TRBV7-9 to TRBJ1-6; D remains ambiguous. This CDR3 region has 13 residues. CDR1 is SEHNR, CDR2 FQNEAQ, per germline (reference sequence). Trimming shortened V by 5 bases and J by 10 bases, and 12 bases separated the two germline ends. CDR3 region: CASSPPGNSPLHF. CDR3 nucleotide sequence: TGTGCCAGCAGCCCCCCCGGGAACTCACCCCTCCACTTT.

The chain recombines TRBV5-1 with TRBJ1-6; D is undetermined. Trimming shortened V by 2 bases and J by 7 bases, and 13 bases separated the two germline ends. Germline CDR1 is SGHRS and CDR2 is YFSETQ. The CDR3 contains 15 residues. CDR3 region: CASSFDPTGNSPLHF. In DNA, the CDR3 is TGCGCCAGCAGCTTCGACCCGACGGGGAATTCACCCCTCCACTTT.

This clone was seen a few times. J is TRBJ1-3 and V is TRBV4-1; D is perhaps TRBD1 (5 bases). This CDR3 has 16 amino acids. Germline V gives CDR1 MGHRA, CDR2 YSYEKL. Trimming removed 1 base at V and 2 bases at J, with 12 bases between. The CDR3: CASSQGGGRTGNTIYF. The CDR3 DNA is TGCGCCAGCAGCCAAGGGGGGGGACGTACTGGAAACACCATATATTTT.

The V and J genes are TRBV29-1 and TRBJ1-1; 7 nucleotides match TRBD1. Germline V gives CDR1 SQVTM, CDR2 ANQGSEA. This CDR3 is 13 amino acids long. After removal of 8 bases from V and 1 base from J, the junction contained 7 bases not matched to a gene. The CDR3 is CSCTGAPNTEAFF. CDR3 coding DNA: TGCAGCTGCACAGGGGCGCCGAACACTGAAGCTTTCTTT.

A single count supports this clone. This chain uses TRBV30 with TRBJ1-2; maybe TRBD1 (5 bases). CDR1 and CDR2 from the germline V gene are GTSNPN and SVGIG (reference sequence). The CDR3 is 12 residues long. CDR3 DNA: TGTGCTTCTAATTACCAGGAGGGACGCTACACCTTC. Its translation: CASNYQEGRYTF.

This chain uses TRBV5-1 with TRBJ1-2; TRBD1 is a possible D gene (5 bases). CDR1 is SGHRS and CDR2 is YFSETQ in the germline V gene. V lost 0 bases and J lost 5, with 8 bases in between. The CDR3 covers 13 residues. DNA of the CDR3: TGCGCCAGCAGCTTGGACCGGGGGTATGGCTACACCTTC. It yields the protein CASSLDRGYGYTF.